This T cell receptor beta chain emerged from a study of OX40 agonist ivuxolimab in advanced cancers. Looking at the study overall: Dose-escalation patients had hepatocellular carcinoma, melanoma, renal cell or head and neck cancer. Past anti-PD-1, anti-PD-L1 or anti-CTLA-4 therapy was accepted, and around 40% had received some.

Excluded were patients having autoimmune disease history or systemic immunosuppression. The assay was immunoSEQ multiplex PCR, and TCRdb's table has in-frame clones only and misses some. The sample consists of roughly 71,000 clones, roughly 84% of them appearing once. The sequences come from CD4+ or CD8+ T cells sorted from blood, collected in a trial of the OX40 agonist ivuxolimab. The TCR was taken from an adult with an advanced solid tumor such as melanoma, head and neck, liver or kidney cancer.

The CDR3 DNA follows: TGTGCCAGCAGCGTAGCCGACAGTCGCTCTGGAAACACCATATATTTT. Translation gives CASSVADSRSGNTIYF. The V gene is TRBV9, the J gene TRBJ1-3; D possibly corresponds to TRBD1 (5 bases). The CDR3 totals 16 residues. From germline, CDR1 is SGDLS and CDR2 YYNGEE. The V gene lost 0 bases and the J gene lost 0 bases, with 10 bases spanning the gap. Complete variable domain (other parts from reference TRBV9 and TRBJ1-3): DSGVTQTPKHLITATGQRVTLRCSPRSGDLSVYWYQQSLDQGLQFLIQYYNGEERAKGNILERFSAQQFPDLHSELNLSSLELGDSALYFCASSVADSRSGNTIYFGEGSWLTVV.